Listed here are 4 T cell receptor beta chains from one sample, sequenced in a study of T cell responses to AZD1222 COVID-19 vaccine. The data were produced by immunoSEQ multiplex PCR, yet TCRdb's version contains in-frame clones alone and is incomplete. The sample records some 170,000 clones, about 87% being singletons. Sequenced here: peripheral blood, sampled 28 days after the second dose of the MenACWY control vaccine. The source of these receptors is an adult who received the MenACWY meningococcal vaccine as a control.

This CDR3 reads CASSPSVIPDEQYF. CDR3 sequence (DNA): TGTGCCAGCAGCCCCAGTGTGATACCGGACGAGCAGTACTTC. The rearrangement links TRBV3-1 (or the pseudogene TRBV3-2) to TRBJ2-7; D gene ambiguous. V shed 4 bases and J shed 5 bases, with 15 bases lying between them. CDR3 size: 14 residues. Germline values: CDR1 LGHDT, CDR2 YNNKEL (reference sequence).

CDR3 residues: CATSSPQGMKAEAFF. As DNA, the CDR3 is TGTGCCACCAGCAGCCCGCAGGGAATGAAAGCTGAAGCTTTCTTT. The rearrangement links TRBV15 to TRBJ1-1; a possible D gene is TRBD1 (5 bases). The germline gives CDR1 LNHNV, CDR2 YYDKDF (reference sequence). This CDR3 has 15 amino acids. V dropped 3 bases and J dropped 6 bases, with 17 bases sitting between them.

V usage is TRBV6-5 and J usage is TRBJ1-3; 7 nucleotides align to TRBD1. V trimming: 6 bases; J trimming: 2 bases; junction bases outside the gene matches: 7. The V gene's germline CDR1 is MNHEY and CDR2 SVGAGI. The CDR3 spans 15 residues. In nucleotides, the CDR3 is TGTGCCAGCAGCGCGCAACAGGGGACTGGAAACACCATATATTTT. Encoded protein: CASSAQQGTGNTIYF.

The rearrangement links TRBV10-2 to TRBJ2-7; D uncertain. Trimming left V 5 bases short and J 4 bases short, with 6 bases between. The CDR3 spans 11 residues. Germline CDR1 and CDR2: WSHSY and SAAADI. The CDR3 loop is CASSNSYEQYF. The DNA for the CDR3 is TGCGCCAGCAGTAACAGTTACGAGCAGTACTTC.